Sequencing of this T cell receptor (beta chain) was carried out in a study of siplizumab effects on memory and regulatory T cells (dated 2019 in TCRdb). For the study in its entirety: The effect of the anti-CD2 antibody siplizumab on alloreactive T-cell subsets was examined in allogeneic mixed lymphocyte reactions constructed from human PBMCs. Overall results and qualifications from the work: Because sequences at frequencies below about 10^-5 were poorly captured, only a minor fraction of alloreactive clones could be mapped back to unstimulated subsets. Compared with memory T cells, unstimulated naive T cells appeared more diverse, and naive cells seemed to make a substantial contribution to the alloresponse. Siplizumab significantly reduced the cumulative frequency of alloreactive sequences traceable to unstimulated CD4+ memory T cells. Whether proliferating Tregs from siplizumab cultures were suppressive was not functionally confirmed. A naive or memory phenotype could not be assigned to roughly 75-96% of proliferating CD4+ or CD8+ clones. Among mappable alloreactive CD4+ clones, an average Treg-derived fraction of roughly 71% was observed with siplizumab, compared with roughly 27% in control reactions.

Sorted unstimulated T cells, along with proliferating T cells recovered from mixed lymphocyte reactions, underwent TCRbeta CDR3 sequencing. Fresh whole blood from 9 to 10 HLA-typed healthy donors served as the source for isolating PBMCs. Unstimulated CD4+ regulatory T cells were FACS-sorted to map the origin of alloreactive clones. The method was the immunoSEQ multiplex PCR assay. The deep sequencing platform assayed roughly 10^5 TCR templates per sample. Genomic DNA extracted from sorted T cells was the material used for TCRbeta CDR3 sequencing. Per the authors' processing: Clonal analysis of TCRbeta CDR3 data was done in the R programming language. Alloreactive CD4+ and CD8+ clones were identified by comparing unstimulated samples to CFSE-low samples taken after the reaction. Regulatory or non-regulatory origin was assigned to alloreactive CD4+ clones by matching of sequences to sorted unstimulated Treg and non-Treg repertoires. What TCRdb holds here is the immuneACCESS table cut down to in-frame rearrangements. Part of the clones is not present; checked against another copy, under half of the missing clones reflect an unresolved V gene, and the others are unexplained. V, J and clone size reflect that table, while D and trimming were determined from the DNA. In all, the sample holds about 87,000 clones, and roughly 87% of those were seen once. 1.5% of the sample lies in the top ten.

A word on this clone: The antigen it binds to is not known. Per-base qualities were not stored, and no clone one base away is much larger.

At the junction V is shortened by 7 bases and J by 5 bases, with 8 bases in between. The germline V gene (reference sequence) gives CDR1 as LNHDA and CDR2 as SQIVND. The CDR3 starts with the cysteine, ends with the phenylalanine, and has 11 residues. Only CDR3 DNA is held: 33 bases, read in frame from base 1. The sequenced sample consisted of Tregs sorted from blood. This sequence originates from a human donor in good health. The rearranged segments are TRBV19 and TRBJ1-1; too little of a D gene remains to name it. The CDR3 region reads CASKRWTEAFF. Read as DNA, the sequence is TGTGCCAGTAAGAGGTGGACTGAAGCTTTCTTT.